Included here is one T cell receptor (beta chain) sequence, with context. What it recognizes is unknown. Amplifying from RNA transcripts, the study obtained TCR beta CDR3 regions. An initial RT-PCR round employing HTBI primers preceded a second-round multiplex PCR. TCRdb analysed the multiplex PCR reads with MiXCR anew, one entry per CDR3 protein. The sample gives roughly 700,000 distinct CDR3 sequences, around 40% of which show up once; 44% is in the top ten. The germline gives CDR1 MGHDK, CDR2 SYGVNS. Trimming took 4 bases from V and 6 from J, leaving 16 bases between them. This CDR3 is 14 amino acids long. This record comes from a study of Graves' ophthalmopathy and Graves' hyperthyroidism. Looking at the study overall: The study drew peripheral blood at initial diagnosis, before any treatment. Study findings and constraints: The majority of expanded thyroid clonotypes above 0.001 frequency also occurred in blood.

What supplied the PBMCs was 7.5 to 10 ml of fresh peripheral blood. The sample comprised peripheral blood. V gene TRBV25-1 combines with J gene TRBJ2-7; D might be TRBD2 (6 bases). The source of this sequence is an adult man with Graves' ophthalmopathy. The CDR3 protein is CASSASRDFSEQYF. The CDR3 DNA reads TGTGCCAGCAGTGCTAGCCGGGACTTCAGCGAGCAGTACTTC.